A single TCR beta chain is shown here with its context. Its specific antigen is unknown. Base-call qualities are not available, and no considerably larger clone is one nucleotide away. This entry belongs to a study of spatial heterogeneity in lung cancer (dated by TCRdb to the late 2010s). Background on the whole study: Beta-chain transcripts were consistently detected in greater numbers than alpha-chain transcripts, which likely reflected higher beta-chain transcript abundance. The study linked features of the TCR repertoire to counts of nonsynonymous mutations, which were determined by whole-exome sequencing of tumor tissue. In non-small cell lung cancer, the study quantitatively compared TCR alpha and beta repertoires across several tumor regions, matched nontumor lung, and blood. At surgery, both alpha and beta chains were TCR-sequenced in 200 to 250 tumor regions, fewer than 85 matched nontumor lung samples and a few dozen PBMC samples. In the raw uncorrected reads, each unique combination of TCR and UMI appeared more than ten times on average. The paper's findings and limits, for the study overall: Ubiquitous expanded tumor TCRs were detected in blood more often at tumor resection than at routine follow-up. Additional single-cell paired TCR alpha and beta sequencing was considered necessary to confirm, at a functional level, the hypothesis that regional TCRs recognize regional mutations.

Libraries came from 5' RACE. Data came from a NextSeq 500. To allow correction of PCR and sequencing errors, the TCR library protocol tagged every TCR cDNA molecule with a unique molecular identifier. As for the authors' bioinformatics: TCR identification, UMI-based error correction and CDR3 extraction were performed with Decombinator tools. Expanded TCRs were defined as those above a frequency of 2 per 1,000, corresponding to the top 1% of the tumor frequency distribution. Renyi diversity was calculated using the R vegan package after each repertoire was subsampled 100 times to 5,000 TCRs. CDR3 similarity networks were built from amino acid triplet string-kernel similarity, connecting CDR3s with pairwise similarity above 0.82. TCRdb passed the public sequencing reads through fastp at Q25 and MiXCR, retaining productive beta sequences. A single entry per CDR3 protein holds the most common genes and DNA from its merged rows. V and J calls and clone size were set by TCRdb, not the authors. The sample data list around 87,000 distinct CDR3 sequences, and approximately 12% of these were observed just once. Jointly, the top ten make up over 40% of the sample.

From the cysteine up to the phenylalanine, the CDR3 has a length of 15 residues. CDR3 DNA only is kept here, 45 bases in frame from base 1. V has 5 bases trimmed and J has 7 bases trimmed; junction bases matching no gene number 10. The germline V gene (reference sequence) gives CDR1 as MNHEY and CDR2 as SMNVEV. Interpreted using the paper, the time point label stands for: sample taken at primary tumor resection. Whole RNA extracted from tumor and nontumor lung tissue, or from cryopreserved PBMC samples, was used for TCR sequencing without cell sorting. Donors were approximately 72 patients with early-stage, untreated non-small cell lung cancer from the lung TRACERx cohort. Patients were selected for TCR sequencing only if sufficient RNA was available from at least two tumor regions.

The material was PBMCs, obtained at surgery. Rearrangement joined TRBV27 to TRBJ1-5; 8 bases in between match TRBD1. This TCR was sampled from a male donor with early-stage non-small cell lung cancer. Here the CDR3 is given as CASSPFGQGGQPQHF. The DNA sequence is given as TGTGCCAGCAGTCCCTTCGGACAGGGAGGACAGCCCCAGCATTTT.